A single sample gave rise to the 20 T cell receptor delta chains below, sequenced in a study of gamma-delta T cells after stem cell transplantation. TCRdb called clones anew from the RT-PCR reads with CATT. The table includes about 3,200 delta-chain clones, 5% detected once. Material: gamma-delta T cells. The origin of the receptors is a human donor. It is not recorded whose cells these are; they may come from a transplant donor.

At least ten counts were recorded for this clone. The V and J genes are TRDV2 and TRDJ1, with TRDD3 identical over 10 bases. The V gene's germline CDR1 is GEAIGNYY and CDR2 EKD. V dropped 6 bases and J dropped 1; count of bases not matched to a gene: 7. The CDR3 is 15 amino acids. The CDR3 spells CACLLLGDSTDKLIF. The DNA of the CDR3 is TGTGCCTGTCTTCTACTGGGGGATTCCACCGATAAACTCATCTTT.

This clone appeared a few times. This probably arose from a read error, given a far larger clone one base away. The chain couples TRDV2 to TRDJ1; no reliable D call. Germline-derived CDR1 and CDR2 are GEAIGNYY and EKD. CDR3 length equals 14 residues. V was clipped by 1 base and J by 1 base, with 9 bases between them. The CDR3 here is CACDTLEGTDKLIF. The CDR3 DNA is TGTGCCTGTGACACACTTGAGGGCACCGATAAACTCATCTTT.

About this clone itself: Just one base apart from a much larger clone, this may be a read error. The sample contains more than one DNA sequence encoding this CDR3. CDR3 bases: TGTGCCTGTGACACTTTACTGGGCGATAGAAAGGATAAACTCATCTTT. Amino acid sequence: CACDTLLGDRKDKLIF. The chain joins TRDV2 to TRDJ1; weak D call: TRDD3 (6 bases). Germline V CDR1 and CDR2: GEAIGNYY, EKD. The CDR3 is 16 residues long. The V and J ends lost 1 base and 5 bases respectively, with 19 bases between them.

This clone was observed a few times. TCRdb assigns this DNA the protein of a much larger clone, which departs from its translation at residue 10; this likely reflects a read error, and the protein shown comes from translating the DNA. The chain is built from TRDV2 and TRDJ1, with 9 bases aligning to TRDD3. The CDR3 totals 16 residues. Germline CDR1 and CDR2: GEAIGNYY and EKD. The junction had 8 bases not matched to a gene; V was cut back by 3 bases and J by 1 base. The CDR3: CACDLLGDFSTDKLIF. CDR3 DNA sequence: TGTGCCTGTGACTTACTGGGGGACTTCAGCACCGATAAACTCATCTTT.

This chain uses TRDV2 with TRDJ1; 10 positions agree with TRDD3. The CDR3 sequence is 19 residues long. From germline, CDR1 is GEAIGNYY and CDR2 EKD. V trimming: 0 bases; J trimming: 1 base; junction bases outside the gene matches: 13. The CDR3 DNA follows: TGTGCCTGTGACACCTTAAACCTGGGGGATATAAGGTCCACCGATAAACTCATCTTT. Its protein is CACDTLNLGDIRSTDKLIF.

The sample holds a few counts of this clone. Since a far larger clone is one base different, this is likely a read error. This CDR3 is also generated by other DNA sequences in the sample. The rearrangement links TRDV2 to TRDJ1, with 13 bases fitting TRDD3. This CDR3 region has 18 residues. Germline CDR1 is GEAIGNYY and CDR2 is EKD. The CDR3 DNA sequence: TGCGCCTGTGACACCGTAGAATATACTGGGGGATACGGCGATAAACTCATCTTT. As protein: CACDTVEYTGGYGDKLIF.

This chain joins TRDV2 and TRDJ1; 10 bases line up with TRDD3. V lost 0 bases, J lost 0 bases, and 12 bases stayed unmatched. The CDR3 extends over 19 amino acids. Looked up from germline, CDR1 is GEAIGNYY and CDR2 is EKD. The CDR3 DNA reads as TGTGCCTGTGACACCGTAAGTGGGGGATACCACCTGTACACCGATAAACTCATCTTT. This codes for CACDTVSGGYHLYTDKLIF.

Notes on this clone: It differs at one base from a far larger clone, so likely a read error. Other DNA sequences in the same sample also yield this CDR3. The chain joins TRDV2 to TRDJ1, with a tentative D call TRDD3 (5 bases). Germline CDR1 reads GEAIGNYY; CDR2 reads EKD. Deletions cut 1 base from V and 0 bases from J, with 11 bases between. This CDR3 region has 15 residues. Here the CDR3 DNA reads TGTGCCTGTGACACGGTGGGGAATCACACCGATAAACTCATCTTT. Translated: CACDTVGNHTDKLIF.

In the case of this clone: This DNA's translation differs at residue 16 from TCRdb's protein, which comes from a much larger clone; a read error is likely, and the protein shown is translated from the DNA. The chain is built from TRDV2 and TRDJ1; 11 bases fit TRDD3. The CDR3 spans 18 residues. CDR1 is GEAIGNYY, CDR2 EKD, per germline. As DNA, the CDR3 is TGTGCCTGTGACAGTGTACTGGGGGATAAGGGGGACACCGATAAATTCATCTTT. This translates into CACDSVLGDKGDTDKFIF.

By proportion, this clone is medium-sized. V is TRDV2 and J is TRDJ1; TRDD3 matches 12 bases. Unmatched junction bases numbered 5, after V lost 4 bases and J lost 0 bases. CDR1 and CDR2 from the germline V gene are GEAIGNYY and EKD. The CDR3 consists of 16 residues. The CDR3 DNA reads as TGTGCCTGTGAGTCCCTGGGGGATACGAACACCGATAAACTCATCTTT. This gives the protein CACESLGDTNTDKLIF.

A few counts support this clone. TCRdb's entry gives the protein of a much larger clone, which mismatches this DNA's translation at residue 7, likely from a read error; the protein reported here is translated from the DNA. The chain couples TRDV2 to TRDJ1; possibly TRDD3 for D (6 bases). Germline CDR1 reads GEAIGNYY; CDR2 reads EKD. V was trimmed by 0 bases and J by 1 base, leaving 17 bases between them. The length of the CDR3 is 17 residues. CDR3 nucleotide sequence: TGTGCCTGTGACACCCTACAGGGGGGACAACCCACCGATAAACTCATCTTT. It encodes CACDTLQGGQPTDKLIF.

A word on this clone: The protein given by TCRdb reflects a much larger clone and differs at residue 4 from this DNA's translation, likely from a read error; the protein shown is the DNA's translation. This chain uses TRDV2 with TRDJ1, with a weak D call TRDD3 (5 bases). This CDR3 comprises 15 residues. Trimming removed 4 bases at V and 10 bases at J, with 24 bases between. From germline, CDR1 is GEAIGNYY and CDR2 EKD. The CDR3 DNA sequence: TGTGCCTGTGAAACCGTTGGAGATATAGGGGAGTCACTCATCTTT. It codes for CACETVGDIGESLIF.

This clone was counted a few times. TCRdb has a much larger clone's protein, which differs at residue 7 from the translation of this DNA, likely because of a read error; what is shown is the protein translated from the DNA. The rearrangement links TRDV2 to TRDJ1; a weak D match, TRDD3 (5 bases). From germline, CDR1 is GEAIGNYY and CDR2 EKD. The CDR3 is made up of 16 amino acids. V was pared by 2 bases and J by 1 base, with 16 bases between. CDR3 DNA: TGTGCCTGTGACATCTTACCCAGGGGAACCACCGATAAACTCATCTTT. Residues: CACDILPRGTTDKLIF.

This clone was counted a few times. A read error is likely here: a far larger clone is one base away. Other DNA sequences in this specimen translate into the identical CDR3. V gene TRDV2 combines with J gene TRDJ1; 10 bases align to TRDD3. The CDR3 has 16 residues. Germline values: CDR1 GEAIGNYY, CDR2 EKD. The junction had 10 bases not matched to a gene; V was cut back by 0 bases and J by 7 bases. The CDR3 region has the DNA TGTGCCTGTGACACCATCTCCGGGGGATACGCGGCTAAACTCATCTTT. Residues: CACDTISGGYAAKLIF.

This clone was found a few times. V usage is TRDV2 and J usage is TRDJ1, with 13 bases identical to TRDD3. The CDR3 totals 15 residues. Germline V gives CDR1 GEAIGNYY, CDR2 EKD. Unmatched junction bases numbered 4, after V lost 3 bases and J lost 4 bases. CDR3 in amino acids: CACDVLGDTDDKLIF. The CDR3 DNA follows: TGTGCCTGTGACGTACTGGGGGATACGGACGATAAACTCATCTTT.

This clone has more than one count but fewer than ten. This likely traces to a read error, being one base from a far larger clone. The same CDR3 can be traced to other DNA sequences in this sample. The chain joins TRDV2 to TRDJ1, with D possibly TRDD2 on 5 matching bases. The CDR3 runs 17 residues. Per germline, CDR1 GEAIGNYY and CDR2 EKD. The V end lost 0 bases, the J end lost 5 bases, and 21 bases lay between the germline ends. CDR3: CACDTLSSLTSGDKLIF. CDR3 bases: TGTGCCTGTGACACCCTCTCTTCCCTCACTTCGGGTGATAAACTCATCTTT.

This clone came up a few times. The protein in TCRdb stems from a much larger clone and differs at residue 13 from this DNA's translation, likely a read error; here the protein is translated from the DNA. The rearrangement uses TRDV2 and TRDJ1, with TRDD3 matching over 11 bases. The V and J ends lost 3 bases and 5 bases, in that order; junction bases with no gene match: 16. CDR3 length: 18 residues. Germline assignment: CDR1 GEAIGNYY and CDR2 EKD. The CDR3 here is CACDPLRLGDTRPDKLIF. For the CDR3, the DNA is TGTGCCTGTGACCCCCTGAGGCTGGGGGATACCCGGCCTGATAAACTCATCTTT.

Points on this clone: The TCRdb protein, from a much larger clone, departs from this DNA's translation at residue 6, likely by read error; the protein shown derives from the DNA. The chain uses TRDV2 and TRDJ1; tentatively, D is TRDD2 (5 bases). CDR1 is GEAIGNYY and CDR2 is EKD in the germline V gene. This CDR3 region has 17 residues. V was cut by 0 bases and J by 5 bases, with 21 bases left in between. The CDR3 DNA reads TGTGCCTGTGACACCCCCTCTTCCCTCACTTCGGGGGATAAACTCATCTTT. Its translation is CACDTPSSLTSGDKLIF.

In this sample, this clone turned up a few times. The protein in TCRdb stems from a much larger clone and differs at residue 3 from this DNA's translation, likely a read error; here the protein is translated from the DNA. The J gene is TRDJ1, the V gene TRDV2, with 13 bases fitting TRDD3. The germline gives CDR1 GEAIGNYY, CDR2 EKD. The CDR3 is 18 residues long. The CDR3 DNA reads as TGTGCCCGTGACGTACTGGGGGATACGGAGGGGCACACCGATAAACTCATCTTT. It is translated as CARDVLGDTEGHTDKLIF.

As to this clone: A read error is likely here: a far larger clone is one base away. The identical CDR3 is also encoded by other nucleotide sequences in the sample. The chain combines TRDV2 with TRDJ1; D gene unclear. The length of the CDR3 is 16 residues. Looked up from germline, CDR1 is GEAIGNYY and CDR2 is EKD. The CDR3 protein is CACDTVTEGYTDKLIF. CDR3 nucleotide sequence: TGTGCCTGTGACACCGTTACGGAAGGGTACACCGATAAACTTATCTTT.